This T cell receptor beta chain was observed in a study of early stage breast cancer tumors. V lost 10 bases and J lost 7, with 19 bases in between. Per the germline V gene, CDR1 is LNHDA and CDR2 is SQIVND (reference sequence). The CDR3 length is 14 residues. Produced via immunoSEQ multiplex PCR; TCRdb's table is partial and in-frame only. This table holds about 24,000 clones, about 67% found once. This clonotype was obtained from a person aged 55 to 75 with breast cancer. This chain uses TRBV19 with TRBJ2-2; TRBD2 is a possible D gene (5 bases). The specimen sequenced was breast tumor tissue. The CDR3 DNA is TGTGCCACCAGTATCCAGAGGGCCGTCGGGGAGCTGTTTTTT. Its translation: CATSIQRAVGELFF. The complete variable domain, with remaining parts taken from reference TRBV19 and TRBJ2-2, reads DGGITQSPKYLFRKEGQNVTLSCEQNLNHDAMYWYRQDPGQGLRLIYYSQIVNDFQKGDIAEGYSVSREKKESFPLTVTSAQKNPTAFYLCATSIQRAVGELFFGEGSRLTVL.